The TCR beta chain described here comes from a study of T cells in Graves' hyperthyroidism and ophthalmopathy. It was RNA transcripts that yielded the amplified TCR beta CDR3 regions. When the TCR CDR3 underwent first-round RT-PCR, the HTBI primer set was used. TCRdb ran MiXCR on the multiplex PCR reads and lists one entry per CDR3 protein. The sample lists about 560,000 distinct CDR3 sequences, 15% to 20% seen once, with roughly 18% in the top ten. The table lists this clonotype with many counts. Sample: blood. The clonotype comes from a woman under 30 with Graves' hyperthyroidism.

The CDR3 sequence is CASSLELRGADGELFF. Written as DNA, the CDR3 is TGTGCCAGCAGCTTAGAGCTTCGGGGGGCTGACGGGGAGCTGTTTTTT. The chain employs TRBV11-2 and TRBJ2-2; perhaps TRBD2 as D (7 bases). V was trimmed by 0 bases and J by 7 bases, leaving 15 bases between them. The CDR3 contains 16 residues. Germline V gives CDR1 SGHAT, CDR2 FQNNGV.